This TCR beta chain was retrieved from a study of blood T cell repertoires in COVID-19. About the research overall: COVID-19 samples, acute and convalescent, were from the United States, Italy and Spain. T cells, B-cell-depleted T cells, or PBMCs provided the cDNA or gDNA that served as material.

The CDR3 is made up of 14 amino acids. V was shortened by 4 bases and J by 0 bases, with 7 bases between the two germline ends. The germline V gene has CDR1 SGHAT and CDR2 FQNNGV. Clones were sequenced by immunoSEQ multiplex PCR, and TCRdb holds only the in-frame ones, with some missing. The profile shows 300,000 to 350,000 clones, nearly 90% of them singletons. The source of this sequence is a woman in her forties with COVID-19, enrolled during active disease. V usage is TRBV11-2 and J usage is TRBJ1-3; maybe TRBD1 (5 bases). Sequencing was carried out using peripheral blood. The DNA for the CDR3 is TGTGCCAGCAGCTCGACAGTCTCTGGAAACACCATATATTTT. This gives the protein CASSSTVSGNTIYF.